Listed below are T cell receptor beta chains from one sample, sequenced in a study of cytomegalovirus exposure and HLA in healthy donors. The method was immunoSEQ multiplex PCR; TCRdb's version includes in-frame clones alone and lacks a portion of them. The sample lists about 180,000 clones, approximately 84% occurring once. Sequenced material: PBMCs. Every receptor here comes from a girl under 18 in good health and CMV-seropositive. Each CDR3 is given with its conserved first and last residue. The D gene is left open where the match is weak. Where a row states a size, it is once, few, many or the class of an expanded clone; other rows omit it.

>TRBJ1-4|-|-|TRBV5-1
TGCGCCAGCAGCTTTGAAGGGAGGCAGGCTAATGAAAAACTGTTTTTT
CASSFEGRQANEKLFF
>TRBJ2-7|-|-|TRBV6-1
TGTGCCAGCAGTGAAGAAAGCGGAGGATCCTACGAGCAGTACTTC
CASSEESGGSYEQYF
>TRBJ2-3|once|-|TRBV29-1
TGCAGCGTTAGGGGGGGGCTCACAGATACGCAGTATTTT
CSVRGGLTDTQYF
>TRBJ1-4|-|-|TRBV4-1
TGCGCCAGCAGCCGCCAGGGTTCAGTTGAAAAACTGTTTTTT
CASSRQGSVEKLFF
>TRBJ1-1|-|TRBD1|TRBV9
TGTGCCAGCAGCCCCGAGCCCGGGACAGGGAGGGTAATCGCTGAAGCTTTCTTT
CASSPEPGTGRVIAEAFF
>TRBJ2-1|-|TRBD2|TRBV5-4
TGTGCCAGCAGCCACGGACTAGCAGTCTATGAGCAGTTCTTC
CASSHGLAVYEQFF
>TRBJ2-5|-|TRBD2|TRBV4-1
TGCGCCAGCAGCTTAGAAGTAAGCGGGGGGGCCGAGACCCAGTACTTC
CASSLEVSGGAETQYF
>TRBJ2-1|once|-|TRBV5-4
TGTGCCAGCAGCTATCAGGGATTCTGGTCCTACAATGAGCAGTTCTTC
CASSYQGFWSYNEQFF
>TRBJ2-3|-|TRBD2|TRBV27
TGTGCCAGCAGTATGAGGACTAGCGGGGGTGCAGATACGCAGTATTTT
CASSMRTSGGADTQYF
>TRBJ1-1|once|TRBD1|TRBV6-1
TGTGCCAGCCGGAAAGAGGGGGCGGTGGGTACTGAAGCTTTCTTT
CASRKEGAVGTEAFF
>TRBJ1-1|-|TRBD1|TRBV6-1
TGTGCCAGCAGTGAGCCGACAGGGGGCACTGAAGCTTTCTTT
CASSEPTGGTEAFF
>TRBJ1-3|-|TRBD1|TRBV5-5
TGTGCCAGCAGCTTAATCGACAGGGTTGATGGAAACACCATATATTTT
CASSLIDRVDGNTIYF
>TRBJ1-2|-|TRBD1|TRBV2
TGTGCCAGCAGTGAAGGGGGACAGAACTATGGCTACACCTTC
CASSEGGQNYGYTF
>TRBJ1-2|once|TRBD1|TRBV7-2
TGTGCCAGCAGTACTTATCAGGGGGACCTTGATGGCTACACCTTC
CASSTYQGDLDGYTF
>TRBJ2-7|-|-|TRBV4-1
TGCGCCAGCAGCCAAGCGGCCCAGGAGGTTTACGAGCAGTACTTC
CASSQAAQEVYEQYF
>TRBJ2-1|-|-|TRBV6-4
TGTGCCAGCACCTCCCACGGGGATGAGCAGTTCTTC
CASTSHGDEQFF
>TRBJ2-7|few|-|TRBV11-2
TGTGCCAGCAGCTTATTAATTGGGCGAGCACTCCCCTACGAGCAGTACTTC
CASSLLIGRALPYEQYF
>TRBJ2-7|-|TRBD1|TRBV7-9
TGTGCCAGCAGGGATGGGACAGGGACCTACGAGCAGTACTTC
CASRDGTGTYEQYF
>TRBJ2-3|-|TRBD2|TRBV7-3
TGTGCCAGCGCCTTTCCGGGGACGGGGGGGCGCGCAGATACGCAGTATTTT
CASAFPGTGGRADTQYF
>TRBJ1-1|-|-|TRBV29-1
TGCAGCATCCATCAGGGGAACACTGAAGCTTTCTTT
CSIHQGNTEAFF
>TRBJ2-1|-|TRBD2|TRBV9
TGTGCCAGCAGCGTGTTAGCGGGGTCCTACAATGAGCAGTTCTTC
CASSVLAGSYNEQFF
>TRBJ1-1|-|-|TRBV30
TGTGCCTGGAGTCCTTCCCGCACCAACAGGTTCAACACTGAAGCTTTCTTT
CAWSPSRTNRFNTEAFF
>TRBJ2-7|-|TRBD1|TRBV5-6
TGTGCCAGCACCCGGACAGGTGTCGAGCAGTACTTC
CASTRTGVEQYF
>TRBJ2-5|few|-|TRBV14
TGTGCCAGCAGCCCCTGGAGCCACGAGACCCAGTACTTC
CASSPWSHETQYF
>TRBJ2-2|-|TRBD1|TRBV18
TGTGCCAGCTCACCACCTGACAGGGATTTAACCGGGGAGCTGTTTTTT
CASSPPDRDLTGELFF
>TRBJ2-3|-|TRBD1|TRBV9
TGTGCCAGCAGCGACGGACAGGGATGGGCGGATACGCAGTATTTT
CASSDGQGWADTQYF
>TRBJ2-7|once|TRBD1|TRBV15
TGTGCCACCAGCGAGGGACGGACAGGGCCCCACGAGCAGTACTTC
CATSEGRTGPHEQYF
>TRBJ1-2|-|-|TRBV6-5
TGTGCCAGCAGTACTCGACAGTTTAACTATGGCTACACCTTC
CASSTRQFNYGYTF
>TRBJ2-3|once|-|TRBV18
TGTGCCAGCTCACCACCGGGGGACTCTACAGATACGCAGTATTTT
CASSPPGDSTDTQYF
>TRBJ2-7|-|TRBD2|TRBV5-5
TGTGCCAGCAGCTTGGTAGCGGGGTCCTACGAGCAGTACTTC
CASSLVAGSYEQYF
>TRBJ1-6|-|TRBD1|TRBV7-8
TGTGCCAGCAGCTTAGTTGAGGCAGGGGGGAATTCACCCCTCCACTTT
CASSLVEAGGNSPLHF
>TRBJ2-3|-|TRBD1|TRBV30
TGTGCCTGGGGACAGGGCGTCGTTCGGGATACGCAGTATTTT
CAWGQGVVRDTQYF
>TRBJ2-2|-|-|TRBV4-1
TGCGCCAGCAGCCAAGAATTGTACCGGGAGAACACCGGGGAGCTGTTTTTT
CASSQELYRENTGELFF
>TRBJ2-2|-|TRBD2|TRBV30
TGTGCCTGGTGGGGACTCGACTACTCGACTAGCGGGGAAACTAACACCGGGGAGCTGTTTTTT
CAWWGLDYSTSGETNTGELFF
>TRBJ2-7|once|TRBD1|TRBV29-1
TGCAGCGTTGAAGATCCCGACAGGGTATACGAGCAGTACTTC
CSVEDPDRVYEQYF
>TRBJ1-6|once|-|TRBV5-4
TGTGCCAGCAGCTTGGACCGGAGCTCCTATAATTCACCCCTCCACTTT
CASSLDRSSYNSPLHF
>TRBJ2-2|-|TRBD1|TRBV9
TGTGCCAGCAGCGTAGCTTTGGACAGGGACTCTTCCACCGGGGAGCTGTTTTTT
CASSVALDRDSSTGELFF
>TRBJ2-3|-|TRBD1|TRBV7-9
TGTGCCAGCGCAGCTTACCAGGGGGGCACAGATACGCAGTATTTT
CASAAYQGGTDTQYF
>TRBJ2-5|-|TRBD2|TRBV19
TGTGCCAGTAGCACTAGCGGGGGGGCCGAGACCCAGTACTTC
CASSTSGGAETQYF
>TRBJ1-5|-|TRBD1|TRBV18
TGTGCCAGCTCGGCCGGGACAGGGAATCAGCCCCAGCATTTT
CASSAGTGNQPQHF
>TRBJ2-7|once|-|TRBV30
TGTGCCTGTTCCGGAGGGGGGGGCTACGAGCAGTACTTC
CACSGGGGYEQYF
>TRBJ2-7|-|TRBD1|TRBV9
TGTGTCAGCAGCACCCGGACAGGGACCTACGAGCAGTACTTC
CVSSTRTGTYEQYF
>TRBJ1-2|-|-|TRBV2
TGTGCCAGCAGTGAAACGAGGGCGGGAGGCTACACCTTC
CASSETRAGGYTF
>TRBJ2-1|-|-|TRBV11-2
TGTGCCAGCGGGCAATGGGGGGAAGACAATGAGCAGTTCTTC
CASGQWGEDNEQFF
>TRBJ2-3|-|TRBD1|TRBV2
TGTGCCAGCAGAGTCGGACAGGGCCCTTGGATTGATACGCAGTATTTT
CASRVGQGPWIDTQYF
>TRBJ1-2|large|-|TRBV6-5
TGTGCCAGCAGTTCCACCGGGTCAATCTATGGCTACACCTTC
CASSSTGSIYGYTF
>TRBJ1-4|-|-|TRBV5-6
TGTGCCAGCAGCGACAGTGAAAAACTGTTTTTT
CASSDSEKLFF